The clone carrying this T cell receptor beta chain occurred a few times. The record originates from a study of blood T cell repertoires in COVID-19. Here immunoSEQ multiplex PCR was the method, and the copy in TCRdb shows in-frame clones only, minus some. This table has about 35,000 clones, roughly 80% appearing once. This TCR was recovered from a man older than 75 with active or convalescent COVID-19. The sequencing sample was made of peripheral blood.

CDR3 in DNA: TGTGCCAGCAGTGCCCAGGGGGTATATAGCAATCAGCCCCAGCATTTT. Translation gives CASSAQGVYSNQPQHF. The chain carries TRBV2 and TRBJ1-5; 7 bases agree with TRBD1. CDR3 length: 16 residues. Germline CDR1 SNHLY, CDR2 FYNNEI. V dropped 4 bases and J dropped 0; count of bases not matched to a gene: 6.